The clone carrying this TCR beta chain has ten or more counts. The junction does not match germline at one end; this may be a read error. The data were taken from a study of T cells in Graves' hyperthyroidism and ophthalmopathy. Diagnosing involved the use of clinical symptoms, serum thyroxine and TRAb, thyroid ultrasound and orbital computed tomography. RNA transcripts provided the source from which TCR beta CDR3 regions were amplified. First-round RT-PCR of the TCR CDR3 relied on the HTBI primer set. MiXCR, run by TCRdb on the multiplex PCR reads, gives a single entry per CDR3 protein. Among fewer than 850,000 distinct CDR3 sequences listed, 15% to 20% were seen once. Per germline, CDR1 LGHDT and CDR2 YNNKEL (reference sequence). The CDR3 length is 16 residues.

Input material: blood. The TCR originated in a man aged 50-60 years with Graves' hyperthyroidism. The genes are TRBV3-1 and TRBJ1-6, with 10 bases matching TRBD1. The CDR3 DNA sequence: TGTGCCAGCAGGCAAGGACAGGGGGTTGTTAATTCACCCCTCCACTTT. Protein product: CASRQGQGVVNSPLHF.